The text below deals with one T cell receptor (beta chain). This specimen belongs to a study of control samples from healthy donors and cancer patients. The assay was immunoSEQ multiplex PCR, and TCRdb's table has in-frame clones only and misses some. This table has about 67,000 clones, 70% to 90% appearing once. The V end lost 1 base, the J end lost 4 bases, and 11 bases lay between the germline ends. CDR1 is SGHTA and CDR2 is FQGTGA in the germline V gene. The CDR3 extends over 15 amino acids. The chain employs TRBV7-3 and TRBJ2-1; no firm D call. The sample comprised PBMCs. The receptor's source is a woman in her 50s with head and neck cancer. The CDR3 region is CASSLRGGVYNEQFF. In nucleotides, the CDR3 is TGTGCCAGCAGCTTAAGGGGTGGGGTTTACAATGAGCAGTTCTTC. Using reference TRBV7-3 and TRBJ2-1 for the parts outside the CDR3, the full variable domain is GAGVSQTPSNKVTEKGKYVELRCDPISGHTALYWYRQSLGQGPEFLIYFQGTGAADDSGLPNDRFFAVRPEGSVSTLKIQRTERGDSAVYLCASSLRGGVYNEQFFGPGTRLTVL.